Sequencing of this T cell receptor beta chain was carried out in a study of technical replicates of blood from a handful of donors. Germline assignment: CDR1 SEHNR and CDR2 FQNEAQ (reference sequence). V was clipped by 3 bases and J by 6 bases; unmatched bases: 6. This CDR3 comprises 15 residues. Data came from immunoSEQ multiplex PCR; TCRdb stores just in-frame clones and leaves some out. The repertoire consists of 99,000 or so clones, with roughly 96% occurring once and the leading ten covering about 0.19%. What was sequenced was T cells isolated from PBMCs. The clonotype comes from a human donor in good health. This chain connects TRBV7-9 to TRBJ1-5; the match to TRBD1 covers 9 bases. The CDR3 loop is CASSFTGTGSQPQHF. Here the CDR3 DNA reads TGTGCCAGCAGCTTTACCGGGACAGGGAGTCAGCCCCAGCATTTT.